The present TCR beta chain was sequenced within a study of glioma-infiltrating T cells. Trimming took off 2 bases at V and 1 base at J, with 14 bases between the two ends. The CDR3 is made up of 17 amino acids. Per germline, CDR1 KGHDR and CDR2 SFDVKD. Findings and caveats of the study: Tissue-blood divergence was below expectation in non-neoplastic patients, above in gliomas. Only very few CDR3 sequences appeared in both tissue and blood.

Amplification of TCR alpha and beta CDR3 regions from RNA used iRepertoire nested multiplex PCR. For one-step reverse transcription and amplification, 100-400 ng of tissue mRNA or PBMC total RNA was used. TCRdb fed the multiplex PCR reads into MiXCR, producing one record per CDR3 protein. This table has over 70,000 distinct CDR3 sequences, about a quarter appearing once. In this sample, this clonotype turned up many times. Its antigen is currently unknown. The source material was glioma tissue, nonneoplastic brain tissue, or PBMCs (not recorded which). The clonotype comes from a human donor with low-grade glioma or glioblastoma, undergoing nonglioma brain surgery, or in good health (not recorded which). The rearrangement links TRBV24-1 to TRBJ2-1, with a possible D match to TRBD2 (6 bases). The CDR3 nucleotides are TGTGCCACCAGTGATTCCCGCGGGGATAAATCCTACAATGAGCAGTTCTTC. Its protein is CATSDSRGDKSYNEQFF.